This TCR beta chain is from a study of blood T cell repertoires in COVID-19. The overall study: Researchers got acute and convalescent COVID-19 samples from the United States, Italy and Spain.

TCRdb's table, derived via immunoSEQ multiplex PCR, lists solely in-frame clones and lacks some. This table has about 120,000 clones, over 60% appearing once. The CDR3 length is 15 residues. CDR1 MGHRA and CDR2 YSYEKL come from the germline V gene. V gave up 1 base and J gave up 5 bases; unmatched junction bases: 5. The receptor comes from a human donor in a cohort sampled during active COVID-19. Material for sequencing was peripheral blood. V usage is TRBV4-1 and J usage is TRBJ1-2; 9 bases line up with TRBD1. The CDR3, as DNA: TGCGCCAGCAGCCAAGGGACAGGGGTGGGATATGGCTACACCTTC. Protein product: CASSQGTGVGYGYTF.